The next 18 T cell receptor beta chains were all read from a single sample in a study of blood T cell repertoires in COVID-19. The data were produced by immunoSEQ multiplex PCR, yet TCRdb's version contains in-frame clones alone and is incomplete. The sample lists 95,000 to 150,000 clones, 85% occurring once. The sequenced sample was peripheral blood. These receptors were collected from an older man with acute or convalescent COVID-19.

The genes are TRBV6-5 and TRBJ1-5, with 7 positions matching TRBD1. Germline CDR1 and CDR2: MNHEY and SVGAGI. This CDR3 is built from 15 residues. The V segment lost 4 bases and the J segment 0 bases; nucleotides outside the gene matches: 3. The CDR3: CASSSRQGSNQPQHF. As DNA, the CDR3 is TGTGCCAGCAGTTCACGACAGGGTAGCAATCAGCCCCAGCATTTT.

This sequence joins TRBV5-8 and TRBJ1-6; D gene unclear. Germline V gene lookup returns CDR1 SGHTS and CDR2 YDEGEE. This CDR3 comprises 16 residues. V was clipped by 3 bases and J by 0 bases, with 10 bases between them. The CDR3 sequence: CASSSGEDSYNSPLHF. In DNA form, the CDR3 reads TGTGCCAGCAGCTCCGGGGAAGACTCCTATAATTCACCCCTCCACTTT.

This chain uses TRBV4-3 with TRBJ2-3; TRBD2 matches 9 bases. The length of the CDR3 is 16 residues. Germline values: CDR1 LGHNA, CDR2 YSLEER. With V trimmed by 1 base and J by 3 bases, 5 bases remained unmatched. DNA of the CDR3: TGCGCCAGCAGCCAAGTAAGGGGACTAGCAACAGATACGCAGTATTTT. Residues: CASSQVRGLATDTQYF.

V and J are TRBV15 and TRBJ1-1; no reliable D call. Germline lookup yields CDR1 LNHNV and CDR2 YYDKDF (reference sequence). V was pared by 2 bases and J by 6 bases, with 10 bases between. CDR3 length: 13 residues. CDR3 residues: CATSRSWGAEAFF. CDR3 in DNA: TGTGCCACCAGCAGATCGTGGGGAGCTGAAGCTTTCTTT.

In this sample, this clone turned up once. The chain couples TRBV6-2 or TRBV6-3 to TRBJ1-5, with a weak D call TRBD1 (5 bases). CDR1 and CDR2 (germline): MNHEY, SVGEGT. V lost 2 bases and J 8 bases, leaving 10 bases between the germline ends. This CDR3 is 13 amino acids long. Here the CDR3 reads CASSYDRREPQHF. DNA for the CDR3: TGTGCCAGCAGTTACGACAGAAGGGAGCCCCAGCATTTT.

In its sample, this clone was seen once. V is TRBV5-6 and J is TRBJ2-7; TRBD1 matches 12 bases. Germline V CDR1 and CDR2: SGHDT, YYEEEE. The CDR3 contains 15 residues. V lost 3 bases, J lost 2 bases, and 3 bases stayed unmatched. The CDR3 spells CASSWGQGATYEQYF. The CDR3 DNA sequence: TGTGCCAGCAGCTGGGGACAGGGGGCAACCTACGAGCAGTACTTC.

In its sample, this clone was seen once. DNA of the CDR3: TGCAGTGCTAGTGAGGGCACCATGAACACTGAAGCTTTCTTT. This codes for CSASEGTMNTEAFF. The chain is built from TRBV20-1 and TRBJ1-1; no reliable D call. Germline V gene lookup returns CDR1 DFQATT and CDR2 SNEGSKA (reference sequence). This CDR3 has 14 amino acids. V lost 3 bases and J lost 0, with 11 bases in between.

V is TRBV5-1 and J is TRBJ2-4; D perhaps matches TRBD1 (6 bases). Germline values: CDR1 SGHRS, CDR2 YFSETQ. V dropped 2 bases and J dropped 0 bases, with 24 bases sitting between them. This CDR3 spans 20 amino acids. The CDR3: CASSLTLGALGIEAKNIQYF. The CDR3 DNA is TGCGCCAGCAGCTTAACTTTGGGGGCGCTCGGGATCGAAGCCAAAAACATTCAGTACTTC.

In its sample, this clone was seen once. The V gene is TRBV29-1, the J gene TRBJ1-2, with D uncertain. Germline CDR1 SQVTM, CDR2 ANQGSEA. There are 14 residues in the CDR3. V shed 0 bases and J shed 5 bases, with 13 bases lying between them. In DNA form, the CDR3 reads TGCAGCGTTGAAGACGAGGGTGGAGGGTATGGCTACACCTTC. Its translation: CSVEDEGGGYGYTF.

Here the CDR3 reads CASSAGLAGGNTQYF. CDR3 coding DNA: TGTGCCAGCAGCGCGGGACTAGCGGGGGGTAATACGCAGTATTTT. This sequence joins TRBV7-9 and TRBJ2-3; 15 nucleotides match TRBD2. The ends lost 5 bases at V and 7 bases at J; junction bases unmatched: 4. The CDR3 length is 15 residues. Germline lookup yields CDR1 SEHNR and CDR2 FQNEAQ (reference sequence).

This clone occurred once. The chain joins TRBV2 to TRBJ2-7; 11 positions agree with TRBD2. The J segment lost 7 bases and the V segment lost 8 bases, leaving 13 bases of the junction unmatched. The germline gives CDR1 SNHLY, CDR2 FYNNEI. The CDR3 contains 15 residues. CDR3 region: CASPQETSGSGEQYF. DNA for the CDR3: TGTGCCAGCCCCCAGGAAACTAGCGGGAGTGGTGAGCAGTACTTC.

V and J are TRBV7-9 and TRBJ1-3; unclear D gene. The V end lost 4 bases, the J end lost 4 bases, and 5 bases lay between the germline ends. Germline values: CDR1 SEHNR, CDR2 FQNEAQ (reference sequence). CDR3 length equals 12 residues. As DNA, the CDR3 is TGTGCCAGCAGCTCCGGGGGAAACACCATATATTTT. Its protein product is CASSSGGNTIYF.

The CDR3 loop is CASSLVSGRITGELFF. CDR3 bases: TGTGCCAGCAGCTTAGTCAGCGGGCGGATTACCGGGGAGCTGTTTTTT. This chain uses TRBV7-2 with TRBJ2-2; D may be TRBD2 (6 bases). The germline gives CDR1 SGHTA, CDR2 FQGNSA. The CDR3 has 16 residues. Deletions cut 1 base from V and 5 bases from J, with 14 bases between.

The CDR3 here is CATSDGTGVGADTQYF. Here the CDR3 DNA reads TGTGCCACCAGTGACGGTACAGGGGTTGGTGCAGATACGCAGTATTTT. The V gene is TRBV24-1, the J gene TRBJ2-3, with 7 nucleotides matching TRBD1. Unmatched junction bases numbered 10, after V lost 4 bases and J lost 4 bases. The germline V gene has CDR1 KGHDR and CDR2 SFDVKD. The CDR3 loop spans 16 amino acids.

The rearrangement uses TRBV28 and TRBJ1-2; 9 nucleotides align to TRBD1. Germline loops: CDR1 MDHEN, CDR2 SYDVKM. J lost 8 bases, V lost 6 bases, and 7 bases had no gene match. The CDR3 length is 13 residues. The CDR3 DNA reads as TGTGCCAGCAGCACAGGGGGCTCGGGGGGCTACACCTTC. Translation gives CASSTGGSGGYTF.

The V call is TRBV19, the J call TRBJ2-3; 9 bases fit TRBD2. The CDR3 has 16 amino acids. The germline V gene encodes CDR1 LNHDA and CDR2 SQIVND (reference sequence). The junction had 7 bases not matched to a gene; V was cut back by 5 bases and J by 1 base. CDR3 in amino acids: CASSPRLAARTDTQYF. In DNA, the CDR3 is TGTGCCAGTAGTCCCCGACTAGCGGCCCGCACAGATACGCAGTATTTT.

V is TRBV7-2 and J is TRBJ1-2, with D tentatively TRBD1 (5 bases). CDR3 length equals 16 residues. V lost 0 bases to trimming and J lost 5 bases, with 16 bases between them. Germline-derived CDR1 and CDR2 are SGHTA and FQGNSA. The CDR3 is CASSLAPGGGVYGYTF. CDR3 DNA sequence: TGTGCCAGCAGCTTAGCCCCCGGCGGAGGGGTGTATGGCTACACCTTC. Using reference TRBV7-2 and TRBJ1-2 for the parts outside the CDR3, the full variable domain is GAGVSQSPSNKVTEKGKDVELRCDPISGHTALYWYRQSLGQGLEFLIYFQGNSAPDKSGLPSDRFSAERTGGSVSTLTIQRTQQEDSAVYLCASSLAPGGGVYGYTFGSGTRLTVV.

The chain links TRBV6-6 to TRBJ2-7; D may be TRBD1 (6 bases). Trimming shortened V by 6 bases and J by 4 bases, and 13 bases separated the two germline ends. The CDR3 has 13 residues. Germline CDR1 reads MNHNY; CDR2 reads SVGAGI (reference sequence). The CDR3 region is CASSATGQYEQYF. The CDR3 bases are TGTGCCAGCAGCGCAACAGGGCAGTACGAGCAGTACTTC.